This TCR beta chain was identified during a study of T cells in Graves' hyperthyroidism and ophthalmopathy. General study findings and limits: From stable hyperthyroidism, ophthalmopathy was set apart by a 13 V-J model. Model output signaled ophthalmopathy a median 6.5 months ahead of onset. Most thyroid-expanded clonotypes above 0.001 were also found in blood.

The CDR3 totals 13 residues. Trimming removed 5 bases from V and 6 bases from J; junction bases left unmatched: 5. The germline V gene has CDR1 SEHNR and CDR2 FQNEAQ (reference sequence). There were TCR beta CDR3 regions amplified from RNA transcripts. TCR CDR3 underwent first-round RT-PCR with the HTBI primer set. TCRdb processed the multiplex PCR reads anew with MiXCR; each CDR3 protein has one entry. The sample holds 550,000 to 600,000 distinct CDR3 sequences; approximately 44% are singletons and the top ten take roughly 19%. This clonotype has at least ten counts. As yet, its antigen is unknown. Sequenced input: peripheral blood or thyroid tissue (not recorded which). The V gene is TRBV7-9, the J gene TRBJ1-2; 8 positions match TRBD1. The receptor was isolated from an adult woman with Graves' disease, either hyperthyroidism or ophthalmopathy (not recorded which). DNA for the CDR3: TGTGCCAGCAGCCCTCGGACAGGGAATGGCTACACCTTC. Translating it yields CASSPRTGNGYTF. Based on the CDR3 plus reference TRBV7-9 and TRBJ1-2, the full variable domain is DTGVSQNPRHKITKRGQNVTFRCDPISEHNRLYWYRQTLGQGPEFLTYFQNEAQLEKSRLLSDRFSAERPKGSFSTLEIQRTEQGDSAMYLCASSPRTGNGYTFGSGTRLTVV.